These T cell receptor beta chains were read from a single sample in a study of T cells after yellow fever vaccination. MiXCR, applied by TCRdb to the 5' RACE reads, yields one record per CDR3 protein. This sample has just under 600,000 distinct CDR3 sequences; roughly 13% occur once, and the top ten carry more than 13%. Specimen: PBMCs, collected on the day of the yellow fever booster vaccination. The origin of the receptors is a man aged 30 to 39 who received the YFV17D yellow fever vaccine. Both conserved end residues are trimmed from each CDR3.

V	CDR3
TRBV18	ASSPSGAMYNEQF
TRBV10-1	ASSAEGEGRDTQY
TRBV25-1	ASSKAGPYEQY
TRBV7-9	ASSFRTSGNEQF
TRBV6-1	ASSSFGNQPQH
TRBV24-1	ATSDMDITTDTQY
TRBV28	ASKTPGQSYEQY
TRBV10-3	AISDQPGQRYEQY
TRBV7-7	ASSLASGPAYEQY
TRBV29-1	SVDVGLGTGELF
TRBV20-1	SATTGANQPQH
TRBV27	ASSLKGPSYNEQF
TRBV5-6	ASSLYMLGSRSYEQY
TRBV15	AAGLYQETQY
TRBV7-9	ASSLTSRGEQY
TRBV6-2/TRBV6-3	ASSPSNKYNEQF
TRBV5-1	ASSSFTSDHEQY
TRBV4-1	ASSQVGRDATNEKLF
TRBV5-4	ASSLAGGRDNEQF
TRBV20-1	SARAGNPNTEAF
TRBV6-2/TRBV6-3	ASRHQQGASKNIQY
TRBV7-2	ASSLGTSVVSYEQY
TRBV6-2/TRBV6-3	ASSYSKGRELYNEQF
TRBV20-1	SALYGGGVSYNEQF
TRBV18	ASSRSLAGVDEQY
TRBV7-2	ASSLGTGGGEAEAF
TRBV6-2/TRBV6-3	ASSYEATQY
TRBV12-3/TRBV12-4	ASRGTTYGYT
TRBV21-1	ASSKAPSGYYEQY
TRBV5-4	ASSFAATGELF
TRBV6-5	ASSYSLGHHGKNIQY